This TCR beta chain was captured in a study of shared T cell receptors in the human thymus. Here immunoSEQ multiplex PCR was the method, and the copy in TCRdb shows in-frame clones only, minus some. The data contain roughly 550,000 clones, around three quarters of them singletons. This clone occurred a few times. The trim removed 5 bases at V and 7 bases at J, leaving 8 bases unmatched. CDR3 length: 15 residues. The germline V gene has CDR1 MNHEY and CDR2 SMNVEV (reference sequence). In addition, the sample was reused for a study of human thymus T cells. From that study: Serving as donors were healthy Finnish infants, each of whom was having open corrective surgery for congenital heart defects. Corrective cardiac operations yielded the resected thymus tissue. Gene usage (both V and J) appeared biased in thymic and blood repertoires. As related research reported, thymic repertoires overlapped highly among unrelated individuals.

The origin of this receptor is a boy under three years old with a congenital heart defect. Material: thymocytes. The rearrangement links TRBV27 to TRBJ2-2; TRBD1 agrees at 9 bases. In DNA form, the CDR3 reads TGTGCCAGCAGTGGGGACAGGGAAAGAATCGGGGAGCTGTTTTTT. It encodes CASSGDRERIGELFF.